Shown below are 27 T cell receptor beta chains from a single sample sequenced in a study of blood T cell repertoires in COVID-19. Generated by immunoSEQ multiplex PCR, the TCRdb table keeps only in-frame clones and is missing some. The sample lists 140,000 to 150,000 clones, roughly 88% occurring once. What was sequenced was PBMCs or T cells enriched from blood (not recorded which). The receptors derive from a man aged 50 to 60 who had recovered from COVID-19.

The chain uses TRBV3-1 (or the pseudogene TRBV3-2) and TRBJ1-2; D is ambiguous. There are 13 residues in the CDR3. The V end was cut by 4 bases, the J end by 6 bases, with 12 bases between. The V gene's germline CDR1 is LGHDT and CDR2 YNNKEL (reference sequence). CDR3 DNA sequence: TGTGCCAGCAGCCCGGGGTTTAGGGATGGCTACACCTTC. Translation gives CASSPGFRDGYTF.

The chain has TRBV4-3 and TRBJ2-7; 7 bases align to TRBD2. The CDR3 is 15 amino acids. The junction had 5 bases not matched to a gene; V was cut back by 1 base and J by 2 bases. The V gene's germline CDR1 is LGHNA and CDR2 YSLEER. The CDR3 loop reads CASSQGLAETYEQYF. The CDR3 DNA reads TGCGCCAGCAGCCAAGGTCTAGCGGAGACCTACGAGCAGTACTTC.

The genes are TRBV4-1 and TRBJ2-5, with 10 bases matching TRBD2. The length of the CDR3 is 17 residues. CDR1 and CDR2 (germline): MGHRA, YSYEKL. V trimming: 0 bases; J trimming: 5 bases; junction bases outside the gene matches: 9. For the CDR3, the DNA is TGCGCCAGCAGCCAAGAAGACAGCGGGAGGGCAGGGGAGACCCAGTACTTC. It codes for CASSQEDSGRAGETQYF.

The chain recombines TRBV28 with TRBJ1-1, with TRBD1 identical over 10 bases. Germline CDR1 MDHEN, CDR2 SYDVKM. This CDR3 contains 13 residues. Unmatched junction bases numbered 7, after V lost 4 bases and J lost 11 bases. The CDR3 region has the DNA TGTGCCAGCAGTTCCGGGACAGGGGTACGGGCTTTCTTT. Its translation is CASSSGTGVRAFF. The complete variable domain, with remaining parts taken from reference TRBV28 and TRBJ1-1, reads DVKVTQSSRYLVKRTGEKVFLECVQDMDHENMFWYRQDPGLGLRLIYFSYDVKMKEKGDIPEGYSVSREKKERFSLILESASTNQTSMYLCASSSGTGVRAFFGQGTRLTVV.

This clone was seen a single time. The chain's CDR3 is CASSVGTANTEAFF. In DNA, the CDR3 is TGTGCCAGCAGCGTAGGGACAGCAAACACTGAAGCTTTCTTT. V is TRBV7-3 and J is TRBJ1-1; TRBD1 aligns across 7 bases. CDR3 length: 14 residues. After removal of 5 bases from V and 2 bases from J, the junction contained 5 bases not matched to a gene. Germline CDR1 SGHTA, CDR2 FQGTGA.

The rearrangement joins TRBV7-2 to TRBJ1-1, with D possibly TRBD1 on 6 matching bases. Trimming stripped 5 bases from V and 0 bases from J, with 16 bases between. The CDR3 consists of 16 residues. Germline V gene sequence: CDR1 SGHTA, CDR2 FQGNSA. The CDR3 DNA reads TGTGCCAGCAGCCCTCAGGGCCAGGGGATGAACACTGAAGCTTTCTTT. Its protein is CASSPQGQGMNTEAFF. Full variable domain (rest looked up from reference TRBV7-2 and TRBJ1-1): GAGVSQSPSNKVTEKGKDVELRCDPISGHTALYWYRQSLGQGLEFLIYFQGNSAPDKSGLPSDRFSAERTGGSVSTLTIQRTQQEDSAVYLCASSPQGQGMNTEAFFGQGTRLTVV.

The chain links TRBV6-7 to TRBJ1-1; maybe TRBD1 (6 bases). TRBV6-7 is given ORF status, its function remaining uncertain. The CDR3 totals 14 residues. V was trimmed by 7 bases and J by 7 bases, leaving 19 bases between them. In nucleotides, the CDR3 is TGTGCCAGCATAAACCGGGACATGGGGAATGAAGCTTTCTTT. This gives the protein CASINRDMGNEAFF.

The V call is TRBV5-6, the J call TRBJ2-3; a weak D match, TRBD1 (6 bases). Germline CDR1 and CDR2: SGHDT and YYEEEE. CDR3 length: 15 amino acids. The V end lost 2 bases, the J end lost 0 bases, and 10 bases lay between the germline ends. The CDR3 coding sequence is TGTGCCAGCAGCTTACCGGGACACAGCACAGATACGCAGTATTTT. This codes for CASSLPGHSTDTQYF.

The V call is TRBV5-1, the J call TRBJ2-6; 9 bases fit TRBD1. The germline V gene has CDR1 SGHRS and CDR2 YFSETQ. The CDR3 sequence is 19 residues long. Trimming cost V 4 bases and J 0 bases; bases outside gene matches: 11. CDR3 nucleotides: TGCGCCAGCAGCGGTACCGGGACAGGGATTCTCTCTGGGGCCAACGTCCTGACTTTC. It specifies CASSGTGTGILSGANVLTF.

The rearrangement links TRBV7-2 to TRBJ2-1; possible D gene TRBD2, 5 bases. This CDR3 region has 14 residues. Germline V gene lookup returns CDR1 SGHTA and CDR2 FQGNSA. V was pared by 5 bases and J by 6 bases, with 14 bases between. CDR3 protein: CASSLAAALNEQFF. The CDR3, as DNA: TGTGCCAGCAGCCTTGCAGCGGCCCTCAATGAGCAGTTCTTC.

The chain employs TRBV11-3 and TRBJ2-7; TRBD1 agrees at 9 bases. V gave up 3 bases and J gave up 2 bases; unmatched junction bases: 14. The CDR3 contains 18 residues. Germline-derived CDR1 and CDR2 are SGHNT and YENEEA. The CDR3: CASSLGQGSGGVTYEQYF. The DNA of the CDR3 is TGTGCCAGCAGCTTGGGACAGGGATCGGGGGGTGTTACCTACGAGCAGTACTTC.

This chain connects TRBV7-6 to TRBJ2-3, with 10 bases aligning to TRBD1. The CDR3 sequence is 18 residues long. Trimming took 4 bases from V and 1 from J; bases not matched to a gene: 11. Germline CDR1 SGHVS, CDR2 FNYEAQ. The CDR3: CASSSPPGQGYGTDTQYF. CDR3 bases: TGTGCCAGCAGCTCACCTCCGGGACAGGGGTACGGCACAGATACGCAGTATTTT.

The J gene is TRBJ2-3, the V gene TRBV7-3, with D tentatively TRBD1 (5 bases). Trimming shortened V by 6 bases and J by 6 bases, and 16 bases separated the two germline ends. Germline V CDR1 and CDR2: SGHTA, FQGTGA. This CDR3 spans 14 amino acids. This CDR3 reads CASSADTAWDTQYF. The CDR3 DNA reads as TGTGCCAGCAGTGCGGACACCGCGTGGGATACGCAGTATTTT.

The CDR3 nucleotides read TGCGCCAGCAGCTGGGGGGGGCCGGGAACCGGGGAGCTGTTTTTT. Translated: CASSWGGPGTGELFF. This chain joins TRBV5-1 and TRBJ2-2; TRBD2 is a possible D gene (7 bases). There are 15 residues in the CDR3. Trimming cost V 3 bases and J 5 bases, with 14 bases left between them. CDR1 and CDR2 (germline): SGHRS, YFSETQ.

The CDR3 region has the DNA TGTGCCACCAGCAGAGAACTGACCGGGATCGGCGAGCAGTACTTC. Protein: CATSRELTGIGEQYF. The gene calls are TRBV15 and TRBJ2-7; D is perhaps TRBD2 (5 bases). The V end lost 0 bases, the J end lost 6 bases, and 15 bases lay between the germline ends. The CDR3 consists of 15 residues. Germline assignment: CDR1 LNHNV and CDR2 YYDKDF (reference sequence). Drawing the rest from reference TRBV15 and TRBJ2-7, the complete variable domain is DAMVIQNPRYQVTQFGKPVTLSCSQTLNHNVMYWYQQKSSQAPKLLFHYYDKDFNNEADTPDNFQSRRPNTSFCFLDIRSPGLGDTAMYLCATSRELTGIGEQYFGPGTRLTVT.

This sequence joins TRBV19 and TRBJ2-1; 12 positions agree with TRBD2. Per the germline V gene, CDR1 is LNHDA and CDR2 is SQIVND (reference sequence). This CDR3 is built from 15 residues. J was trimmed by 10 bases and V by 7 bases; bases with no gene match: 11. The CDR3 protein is CASKSGATSGSEQFF. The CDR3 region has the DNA TGTGCCAGTAAATCAGGTGCGACTAGCGGGAGCGAGCAGTTCTTC.

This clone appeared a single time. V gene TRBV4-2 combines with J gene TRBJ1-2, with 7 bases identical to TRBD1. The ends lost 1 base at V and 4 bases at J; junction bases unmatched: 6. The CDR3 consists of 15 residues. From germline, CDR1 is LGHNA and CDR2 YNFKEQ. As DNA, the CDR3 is TGTGCCAGCAGCCAAGTAGGAAGGGGGCTCTATGGCTACACCTTC. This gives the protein CASSQVGRGLYGYTF.

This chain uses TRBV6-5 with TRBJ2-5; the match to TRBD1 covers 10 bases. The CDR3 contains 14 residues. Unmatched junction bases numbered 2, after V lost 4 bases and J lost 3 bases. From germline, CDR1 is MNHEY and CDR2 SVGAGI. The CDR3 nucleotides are TGTGCCAGCAGTTGGGGGACAGGGGAAGAGACCCAGTACTTC. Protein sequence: CASSWGTGEETQYF.

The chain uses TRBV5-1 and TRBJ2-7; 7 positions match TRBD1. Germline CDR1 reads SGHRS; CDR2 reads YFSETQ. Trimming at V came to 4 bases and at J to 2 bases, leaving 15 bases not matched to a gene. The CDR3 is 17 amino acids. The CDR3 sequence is CASSPNRQGLTTYEQYF. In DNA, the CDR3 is TGCGCCAGCAGCCCAAATCGACAGGGCCTTACCACCTACGAGCAGTACTTC.

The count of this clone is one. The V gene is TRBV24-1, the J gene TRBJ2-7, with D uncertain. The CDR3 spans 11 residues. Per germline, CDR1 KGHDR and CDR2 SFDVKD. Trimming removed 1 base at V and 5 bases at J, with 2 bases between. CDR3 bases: TGTGCCACCAGTGATTTCGACGAGCAGTACTTC. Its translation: CATSDFDEQYF.

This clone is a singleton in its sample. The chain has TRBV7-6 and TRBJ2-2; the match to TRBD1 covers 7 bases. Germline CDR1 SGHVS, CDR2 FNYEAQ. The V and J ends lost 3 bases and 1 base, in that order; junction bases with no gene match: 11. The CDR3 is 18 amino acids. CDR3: CASSFLPAGTVNTGELFF. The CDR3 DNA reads TGTGCCAGCAGCTTTCTGCCTGCCGGGACAGTGAACACCGGGGAGCTGTTTTTT.

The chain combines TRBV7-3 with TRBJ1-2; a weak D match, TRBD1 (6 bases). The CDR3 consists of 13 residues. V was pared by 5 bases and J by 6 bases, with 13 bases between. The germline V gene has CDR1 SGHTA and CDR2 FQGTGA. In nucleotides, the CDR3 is TGTGCCAGCAGCCTTCGGGCAGGGGATGGCTACACCTTC. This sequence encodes CASSLRAGDGYTF. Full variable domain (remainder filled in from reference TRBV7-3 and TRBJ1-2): GAGVSQTPSNKVTEKGKYVELRCDPISGHTALYWYRQSLGQGPEFLIYFQGTGAADDSGLPNDRFFAVRPEGSVSTLKIQRTERGDSAVYLCASSLRAGDGYTFGSGTRLTVV.

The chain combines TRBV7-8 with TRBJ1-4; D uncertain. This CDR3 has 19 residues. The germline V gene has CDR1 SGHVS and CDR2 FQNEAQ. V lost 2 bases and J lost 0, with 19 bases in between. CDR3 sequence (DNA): TGTGCCAGCAGCTTACATAGGTGGTCCGGGGTTACAACTAATGAAAAACTGTTTTTT. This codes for CASSLHRWSGVTTNEKLFF.

The CDR3 protein is CASSPGTSGGRSYEQYV. The CDR3 nucleotides are TGCGCCAGCAGCCCGGGGACTAGCGGGGGTAGGTCCTACGAGCAGTACGTC. V and J are TRBV4-3 and TRBJ2-7; TRBD2 aligns across 14 bases. The CDR3 is made up of 17 amino acids. The J segment lost 1 base and the V segment lost 4 bases, leaving 6 bases of the junction unmatched. Germline lookup yields CDR1 LGHNA and CDR2 YSLEER.

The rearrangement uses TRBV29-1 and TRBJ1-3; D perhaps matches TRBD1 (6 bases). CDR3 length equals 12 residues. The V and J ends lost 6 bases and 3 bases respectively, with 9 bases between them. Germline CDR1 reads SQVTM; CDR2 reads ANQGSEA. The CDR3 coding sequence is TGCAGCGTACAGGGCGGTGGAAACACCATATATTTT. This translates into CSVQGGGNTIYF.

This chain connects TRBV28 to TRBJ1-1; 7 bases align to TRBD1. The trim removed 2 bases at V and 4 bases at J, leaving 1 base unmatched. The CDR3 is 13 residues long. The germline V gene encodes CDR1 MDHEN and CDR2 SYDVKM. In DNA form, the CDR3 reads TGTGCCAGCAGTTTACACAGGGGCACTGAAGCTTTCTTT. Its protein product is CASSLHRGTEAFF.

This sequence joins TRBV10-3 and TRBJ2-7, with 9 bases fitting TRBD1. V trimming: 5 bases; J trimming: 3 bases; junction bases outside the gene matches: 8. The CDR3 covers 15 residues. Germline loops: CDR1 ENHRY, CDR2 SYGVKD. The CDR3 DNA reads TGTGCCATCAGTTGGCCCGGGACAGGGATCTACGAGCAGTACTTC. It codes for CAISWPGTGIYEQYF.